This TCR beta chain is drawn from a study of T cell changes during pregnancy in multiple sclerosis. The method was immunoSEQ multiplex PCR; TCRdb's version includes in-frame clones alone and lacks a portion of them. The repertoire holds 20,000 to 25,000 clones, with roughly 87% as singletons. The TCR sequence derives from a female donor with multiple sclerosis, enrolled in a pregnancy study. Sequenced here: CD8+ T cells from peripheral blood mononuclear cells, sampled after pregnancy.

The CDR3 loop is CASSALAGHQETQYF. CDR3 DNA sequence: TGTGCCAGCAGTGCGCTAGCGGGACACCAAGAGACCCAGTACTTC. This sequence joins TRBV6-4 and TRBJ2-5; 9 positions agree with TRBD2. CDR3 length: 15 amino acids. The J segment lost 0 bases and the V segment lost 4 bases, leaving 3 bases of the junction unmatched. Germline loops: CDR1 MRHNA, CDR2 SNTAGT.